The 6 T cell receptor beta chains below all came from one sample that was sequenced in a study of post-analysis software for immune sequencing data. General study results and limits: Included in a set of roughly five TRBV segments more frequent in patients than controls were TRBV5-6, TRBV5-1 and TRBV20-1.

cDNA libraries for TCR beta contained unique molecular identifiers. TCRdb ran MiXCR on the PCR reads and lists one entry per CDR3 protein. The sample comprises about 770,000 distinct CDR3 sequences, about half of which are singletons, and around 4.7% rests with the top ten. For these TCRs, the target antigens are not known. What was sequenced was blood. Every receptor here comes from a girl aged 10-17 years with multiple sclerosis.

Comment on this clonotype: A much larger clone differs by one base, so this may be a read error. DNA for the CDR3: TGTGCCAGCAGCTTGGAGGACACTGAAGCTTTCTTT. Amino acid sequence: CASSLEDTEAFF. The chain carries TRBV5-5 and TRBJ1-1; D is unresolved. The CDR3 is made up of 12 amino acids. The germline V gene encodes CDR1 SGHKS and CDR2 YYEKEE (reference sequence). The germline V and J ends were trimmed by 0 bases and 3 bases, with 3 bases remaining between them. Drawing the rest from reference TRBV5-5 and TRBJ1-1, the complete variable domain is DAGVTQSPTHLIKTRGQQVTLRCSPISGHKSVSWYQQVLGQGPQFIFQYYEKEERGRGNFPDRFSARQFPNYSSELNVNALLLGDSALYLCASSLEDTEAFFGQGTRLTVV.

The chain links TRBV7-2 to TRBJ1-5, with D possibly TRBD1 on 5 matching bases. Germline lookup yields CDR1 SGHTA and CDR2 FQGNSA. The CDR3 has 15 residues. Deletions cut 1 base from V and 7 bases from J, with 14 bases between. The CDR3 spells CASSLEKGPGQPQHF. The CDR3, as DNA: TGTGCCAGCAGCTTAGAAAAGGGGCCTGGGCAGCCCCAGCATTTT.

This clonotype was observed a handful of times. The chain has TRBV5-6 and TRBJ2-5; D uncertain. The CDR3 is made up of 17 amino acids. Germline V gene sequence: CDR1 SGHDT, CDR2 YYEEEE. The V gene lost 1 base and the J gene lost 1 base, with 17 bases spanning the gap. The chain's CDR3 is CASSLNSLSYRQETQYF. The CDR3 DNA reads TGTGCCAGCAGCTTGAACTCCCTGTCGTACCGCCAAGAGACCCAGTACTTC.

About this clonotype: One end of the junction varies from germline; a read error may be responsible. Here the CDR3 reads CACRPTGHLAYEQYF. The CDR3 nucleotides are TGTGCCTGCAGACCGACGGGACACCTAGCCTACGAGCAGTACTTC. This sequence joins TRBV6-2 or TRBV6-3 and TRBJ2-7; a possible D gene is TRBD1 (6 bases). CDR1 and CDR2 from the germline V gene are MNHEY and SVGEGT. The length of the CDR3 is 15 residues.

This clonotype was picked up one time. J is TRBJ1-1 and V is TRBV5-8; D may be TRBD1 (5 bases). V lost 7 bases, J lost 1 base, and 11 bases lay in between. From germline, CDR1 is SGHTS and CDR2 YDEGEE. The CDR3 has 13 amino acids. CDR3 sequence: CASPGTENTEAFF. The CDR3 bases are TGTGCCAGCCCCGGGACCGAGAACACTGAAGCTTTCTTT. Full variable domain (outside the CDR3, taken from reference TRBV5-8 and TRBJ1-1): EAGVTQSPTHLIKTRGQQATLRCSPISGHTSVYWYQQALGLGLQFLLWYDEGEERNRGNFPPRFSGRQFPNYSSELNVNALELEDSALYLCASPGTENTEAFFGQGTRLTVV.

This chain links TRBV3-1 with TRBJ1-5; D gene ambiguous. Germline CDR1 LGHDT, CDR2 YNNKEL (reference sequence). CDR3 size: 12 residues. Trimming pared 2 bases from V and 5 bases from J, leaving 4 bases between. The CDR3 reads CASSQRDQPQHF. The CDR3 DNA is TGTGCCAGCAGCCAAAGAGATCAGCCCCAGCATTTT.